This T cell receptor (beta chain) was sequenced during a study of shared clonotypes between healthy human individuals. Broader study findings: For naive CD4 cells, roughly 4.6% of clonotypes were shared across a handful of donors.

Worth noting for this clone: Its antigen is undetermined.

Method: immunoSEQ multiplex PCR; TCRdb's copy keeps in-frame clones and lacks some. The repertoire holds about 2.5 million clones, with about 90% as singletons. The germline V and J ends were trimmed by 5 bases and 0 bases, with 7 bases remaining between them. Germline CDR1 SGHVS, CDR2 FQNEAQ. This CDR3 comprises 13 residues. The rearrangement links TRBV7-8 to TRBJ1-2; D remains ambiguous. The receptor was derived from a man aged 18-30 years in good health. Some clones in this sample may be carry-over from other donors' samples. The sample comprised naive CD4+ T cells from PBMCs. Documented subset: CD45RA+ positively selected. CDR3 nucleotides: TGTGCCAGCAGCGAGAGGACTAACTATGGCTACACCTTC. Translation gives CASSERTNYGYTF.